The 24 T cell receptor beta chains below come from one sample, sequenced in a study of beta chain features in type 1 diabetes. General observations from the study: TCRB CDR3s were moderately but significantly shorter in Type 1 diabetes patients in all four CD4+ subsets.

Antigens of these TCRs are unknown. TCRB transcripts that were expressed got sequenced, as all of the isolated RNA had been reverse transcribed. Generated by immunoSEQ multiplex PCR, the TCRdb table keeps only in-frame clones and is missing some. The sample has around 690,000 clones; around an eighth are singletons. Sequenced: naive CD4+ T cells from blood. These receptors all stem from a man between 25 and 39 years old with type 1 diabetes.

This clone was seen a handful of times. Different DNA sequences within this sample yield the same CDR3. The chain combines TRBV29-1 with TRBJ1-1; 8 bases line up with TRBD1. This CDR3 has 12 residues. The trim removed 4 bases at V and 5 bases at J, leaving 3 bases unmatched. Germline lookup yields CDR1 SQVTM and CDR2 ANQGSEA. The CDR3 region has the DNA TGCAGCGTTGGTACAGGGGGGACTGAAGCTTTCTTT. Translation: CSVGTGGTEAFF. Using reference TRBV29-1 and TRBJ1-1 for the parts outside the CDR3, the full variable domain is SAVISQKPSRDICQRGTSLTIQCQVDSQVTMMFWYRQQPGQSLTLIATANQGSEATYESGFVIDKFPISRPNLTFSTLTVSNMSPEDSSIYLCSVGTGGTEAFFGQGTRLTVV.

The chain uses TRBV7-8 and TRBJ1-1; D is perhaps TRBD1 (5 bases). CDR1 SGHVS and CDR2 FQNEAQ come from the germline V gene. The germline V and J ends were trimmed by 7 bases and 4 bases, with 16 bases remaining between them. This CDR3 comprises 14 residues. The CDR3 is CASTRGDGSTEAFF. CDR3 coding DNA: TGTGCCAGCACCCGAGGGGATGGGTCCACTGAAGCTTTCTTT.

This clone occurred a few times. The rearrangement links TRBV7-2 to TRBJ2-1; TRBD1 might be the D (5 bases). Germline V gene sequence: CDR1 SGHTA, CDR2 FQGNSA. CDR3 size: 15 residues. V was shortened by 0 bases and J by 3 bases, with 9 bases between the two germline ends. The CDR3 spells CASSLAGLNYNEQFF. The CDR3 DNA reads TGTGCCAGCAGCTTAGCGGGGCTAAACTACAATGAGCAGTTCTTC.

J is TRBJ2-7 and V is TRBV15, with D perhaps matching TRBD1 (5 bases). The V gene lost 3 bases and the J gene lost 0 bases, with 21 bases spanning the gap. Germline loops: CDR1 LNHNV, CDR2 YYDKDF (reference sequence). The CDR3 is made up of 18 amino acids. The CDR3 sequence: CATSSPLQGPRNSYEQYF. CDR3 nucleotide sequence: TGTGCCACCAGCAGCCCCTTGCAGGGCCCCCGAAACTCCTACGAGCAGTACTTC.

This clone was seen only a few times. This CDR3 is CASSQELLAGGYSYNEQFF. The DNA of the CDR3 is TGTGCCAGCAGCCAAGAATTACTAGCGGGGGGATACTCCTACAATGAGCAGTTCTTC. The chain is built from TRBV14 and TRBJ2-1, with TRBD2 identical over 12 bases. Per germline, CDR1 SGHDN and CDR2 FVKESK. With V trimmed by 0 bases and J by 0 bases, 6 bases remained unmatched. The CDR3 length is 19 residues.

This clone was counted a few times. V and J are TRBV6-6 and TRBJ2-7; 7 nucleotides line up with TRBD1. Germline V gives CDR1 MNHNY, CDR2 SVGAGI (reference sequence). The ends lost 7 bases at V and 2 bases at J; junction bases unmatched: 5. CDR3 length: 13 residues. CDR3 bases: TGTGCCAGCACCATCGACAGGGCCTACGAGCAGTACTTC. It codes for CASTIDRAYEQYF.

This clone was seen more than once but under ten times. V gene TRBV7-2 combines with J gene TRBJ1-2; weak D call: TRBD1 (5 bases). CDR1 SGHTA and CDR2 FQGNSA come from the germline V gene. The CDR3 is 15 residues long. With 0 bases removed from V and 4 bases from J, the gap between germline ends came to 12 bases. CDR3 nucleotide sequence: TGTGCCAGCAGCTTAGCGGCGACAGAATTCTATGGCTACACCTTC. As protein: CASSLAATEFYGYTF.

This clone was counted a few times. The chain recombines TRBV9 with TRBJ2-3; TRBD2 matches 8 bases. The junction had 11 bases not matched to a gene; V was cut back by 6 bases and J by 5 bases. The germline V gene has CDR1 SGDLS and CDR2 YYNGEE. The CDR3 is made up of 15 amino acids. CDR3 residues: CASTRGGSGEDTQYF. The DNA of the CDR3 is TGTGCCAGCACTCGGGGTGGTAGCGGGGAAGATACGCAGTATTTT.

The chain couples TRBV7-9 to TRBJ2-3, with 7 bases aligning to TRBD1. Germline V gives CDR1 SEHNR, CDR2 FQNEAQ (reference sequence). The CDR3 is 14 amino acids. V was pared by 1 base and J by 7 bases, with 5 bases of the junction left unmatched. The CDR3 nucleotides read TGTGCCAGCAGCTTAGGACAGGGTGGAAATACGCAGTATTTT. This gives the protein CASSLGQGGNTQYF.

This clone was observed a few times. This CDR3 is CASSVENLRANHPAEQFF. CDR3 bases: TGTGCCAGCAGCGTAGAAAATTTGCGAGCGAACCACCCGGCTGAGCAGTTCTTC. This sequence joins TRBV9 and TRBJ2-1; D gene uncertain. V dropped 0 bases and J dropped 9 bases, with 25 bases sitting between them. CDR1 is SGDLS and CDR2 is YYNGEE in the germline V gene. CDR3 length: 18 amino acids.

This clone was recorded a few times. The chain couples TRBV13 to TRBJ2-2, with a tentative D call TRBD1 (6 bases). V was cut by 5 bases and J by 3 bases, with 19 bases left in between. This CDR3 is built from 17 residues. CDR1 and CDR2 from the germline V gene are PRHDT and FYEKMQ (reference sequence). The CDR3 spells CASSPRTAVGYTGELFF. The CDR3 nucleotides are TGTGCCAGCAGCCCCAGGACAGCCGTGGGGTACACCGGGGAGCTGTTTTTT.

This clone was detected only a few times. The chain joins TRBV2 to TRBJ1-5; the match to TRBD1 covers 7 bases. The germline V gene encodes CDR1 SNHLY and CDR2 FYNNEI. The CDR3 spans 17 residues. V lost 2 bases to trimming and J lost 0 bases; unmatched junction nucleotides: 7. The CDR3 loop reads CASSERDRSYSNQPQHF. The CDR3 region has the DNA TGTGCCAGCAGTGAAAGGGACAGATCTTATAGCAATCAGCCCCAGCATTTT.

CDR3 in amino acids: CASSLEGQDIFNSPLHF. CDR3 sequence (DNA): TGCGCCAGCAGCTTGGAAGGACAGGACATATTTAATTCACCCCTCCACTTT. The chain joins TRBV5-1 to TRBJ1-6; the match to TRBD1 covers 7 bases. Trimming took 0 bases from V and 6 from J; bases not matched to a gene: 9. Per germline, CDR1 SGHRS and CDR2 YFSETQ. The CDR3 totals 17 residues.

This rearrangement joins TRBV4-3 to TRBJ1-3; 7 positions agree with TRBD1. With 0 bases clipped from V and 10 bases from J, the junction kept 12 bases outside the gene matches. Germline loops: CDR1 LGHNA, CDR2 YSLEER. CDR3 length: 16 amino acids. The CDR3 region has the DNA TGCGCCAGCAGCCAAGAAGGGGCAGGGGGTGGTCGGACCATATATTTT. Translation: CASSQEGAGGGRTIYF.

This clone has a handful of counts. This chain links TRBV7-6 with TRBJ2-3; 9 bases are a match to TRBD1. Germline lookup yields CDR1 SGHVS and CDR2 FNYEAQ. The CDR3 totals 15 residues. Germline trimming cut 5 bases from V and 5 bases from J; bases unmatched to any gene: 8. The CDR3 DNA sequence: TGTGCCAGCAGCCCCCGGGACAGGGTACGAGATACGCAGTATTTT. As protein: CASSPRDRVRDTQYF.

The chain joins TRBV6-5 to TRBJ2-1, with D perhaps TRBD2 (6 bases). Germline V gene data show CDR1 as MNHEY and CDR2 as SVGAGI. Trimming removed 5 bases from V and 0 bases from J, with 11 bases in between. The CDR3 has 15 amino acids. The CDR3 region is CASSTDGSSYNEQFF. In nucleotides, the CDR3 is TGTGCCAGCAGTACTGACGGGAGCTCCTACAATGAGCAGTTCTTC.

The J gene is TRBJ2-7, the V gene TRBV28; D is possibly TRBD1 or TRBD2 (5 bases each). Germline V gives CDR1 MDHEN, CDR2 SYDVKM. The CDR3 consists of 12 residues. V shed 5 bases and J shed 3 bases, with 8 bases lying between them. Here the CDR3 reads CASSRDGYEQYF. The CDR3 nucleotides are TGTGCCAGCAGTCGGGACGGCTACGAGCAGTACTTC.

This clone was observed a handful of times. The CDR3 DNA sequence: TGCGCCAGCAGCATTGGGACTAGCGGGGGATCCACAGATACGCAGTATTTT. Translating gives CASSIGTSGGSTDTQYF. The chain uses TRBV5-1 and TRBJ2-3, with TRBD2 identical over 14 bases. V was pared by 4 bases and J by 2 bases, with 6 bases of the junction left unmatched. CDR3 length: 17 amino acids. The germline CDR1 and CDR2 sequences are SGHRS and YFSETQ.

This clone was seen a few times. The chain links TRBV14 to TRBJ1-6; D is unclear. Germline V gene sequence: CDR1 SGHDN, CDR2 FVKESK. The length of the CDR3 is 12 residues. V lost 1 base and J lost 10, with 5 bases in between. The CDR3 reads CASSQVESPLHF. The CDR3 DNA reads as TGTGCCAGCAGCCAAGTGGAATCACCCCTCCACTTT.

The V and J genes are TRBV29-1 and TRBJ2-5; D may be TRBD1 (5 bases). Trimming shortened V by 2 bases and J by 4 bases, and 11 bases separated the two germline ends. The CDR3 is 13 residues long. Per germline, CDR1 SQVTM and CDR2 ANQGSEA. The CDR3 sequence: CSVEQGIIETQYF. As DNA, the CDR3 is TGCAGCGTTGAACAGGGCATAATAGAGACCCAGTACTTC.

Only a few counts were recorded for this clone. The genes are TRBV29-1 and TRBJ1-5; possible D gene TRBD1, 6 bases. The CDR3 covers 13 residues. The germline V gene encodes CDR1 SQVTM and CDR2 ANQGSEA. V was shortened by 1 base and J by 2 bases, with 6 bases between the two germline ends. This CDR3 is CSVEGGRNQPQHF. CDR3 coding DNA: TGCAGCGTTGAAGGGGGGCGCAATCAGCCCCAGCATTTT.

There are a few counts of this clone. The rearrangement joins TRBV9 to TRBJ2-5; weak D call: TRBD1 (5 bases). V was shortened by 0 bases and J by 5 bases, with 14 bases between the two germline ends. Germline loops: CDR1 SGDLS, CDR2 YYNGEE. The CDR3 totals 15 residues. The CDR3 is CASSVDARPGETQYF. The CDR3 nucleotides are TGTGCCAGCAGCGTAGATGCCAGGCCAGGGGAGACCCAGTACTTC.

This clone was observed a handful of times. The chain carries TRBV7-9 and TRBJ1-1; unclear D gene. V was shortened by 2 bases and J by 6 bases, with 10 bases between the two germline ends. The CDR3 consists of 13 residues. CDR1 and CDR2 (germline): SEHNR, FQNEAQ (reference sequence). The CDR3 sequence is CASSLIGGAEAFF. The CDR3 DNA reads TGTGCCAGCAGCTTAATAGGTGGGGCTGAAGCTTTCTTT.

CDR3: CAISVRGERREETQYF. CDR3 bases: TGTGCCATCAGTGTGCGGGGAGAGCGGCGGGAAGAGACCCAGTACTTC. The gene calls are TRBV10-3 and TRBJ2-5; D may be TRBD2 (6 bases). The CDR3 totals 16 residues. V dropped 4 bases and J dropped 3 bases, with 18 bases sitting between them. The germline V gene encodes CDR1 ENHRY and CDR2 SYGVKD.